Shown below are 7 T cell receptor beta chains from a single sample sequenced in a study of Ad26.COV2.S vaccination and SARS-CoV-2 variants (dated by TCRdb to the early 2020s). Libraries were made using the immunoSEQ multiplex PCR assay. As stored in TCRdb, this immuneACCESS dataset retains in-frame rearrangements with V and J assigned. A fraction of the clones does not appear; measured against another copy, unresolved V genes explain less than half of the discrepancy, and the remainder lacks a known reason. A total of hundreds of thousands of clones appear in this sample, around 89% of them only once. The top ten hold approximately 1.5% of the sample. The meaning of the sample's treatment or condition label: around 19 received Ad26.COV2.S at low or high dose, single or two shots; about 5 received placebo; per-sample allocation not given. Repertoires of vaccine and placebo recipients were sequenced from samples collected on day 63 after the first injection.

The input for sequencing was peripheral blood, taken in a trial of Ad26.COV2.S vaccine versus placebo. The receptors were sampled from a person between 18 and 60 years old who received the Ad26.COV2.S COVID-19 vaccine or a placebo.

The genes are TRBV7-8 and TRBJ2-5; a possible D gene is TRBD2 (6 bases). The CDR3 runs 10 residues. The germline V and J ends were trimmed by 10 bases and 5 bases, with 8 bases remaining between them. The germline gives CDR1 SGHVS, CDR2 FQNEAQ. CDR3 in amino acids: CATGRETQYF. Here the CDR3 DNA reads TGTGCCACAGGGAGGGAGACCCAGTACTTC.

The chain joins TRBV27 to TRBJ2-2; D is perhaps TRBD1 (6 bases). V gave up 4 bases and J gave up 5 bases, with 14 bases separating them. The germline V gene encodes CDR1 MNHEY and CDR2 SMNVEV (reference sequence). The length of the CDR3 is 15 residues. CDR3: CASSSIPRGTGELFF. The CDR3 DNA reads TGTGCCAGCAGTTCGATACCCAGGGGTACCGGGGAGCTGTTTTTT.

This clone showed up many times. The rearrangement joins TRBV5-4 to TRBJ2-3; D is uncertain. The CDR3 covers 14 residues. Trimming removed 0 bases from V and 2 bases from J, with 7 bases in between. Germline V gene sequence: CDR1 SGHNT, CDR2 YYREEE (reference sequence). The CDR3 is CASSLDWTTDTQYF. The CDR3 bases are TGTGCCAGCAGCTTGGATTGGACCACAGATACGCAGTATTTT.

V gene TRBV2 combines with J gene TRBJ2-5; 8 bases map to TRBD2. Germline CDR1 SNHLY, CDR2 FYNNEI. The CDR3 is 15 amino acids. Trimming cost V 8 bases and J 2 bases; bases outside gene matches: 10. The CDR3 coding sequence is TGTGCCAGCCATTCCAGGGCGGGGGGTCAAGAGACCCAGTACTTC. Translated: CASHSRAGGQETQYF.

V gene TRBV2 combines with J gene TRBJ1-5; weak D call: TRBD1 (5 bases). V gave up 7 bases and J gave up 10 bases, with 23 bases separating them. Per the germline V gene, CDR1 is SNHLY and CDR2 is FYNNEI. This CDR3 contains 15 residues. The DNA for the CDR3 is TGTGCCAGCAAAAACTCCTACCAGGGAAGTTTTCCCCAGCATTTT. This gives the protein CASKNSYQGSFPQHF.

The chain carries TRBV6-5 and TRBJ2-5; 7 nucleotides agree with TRBD1. J was trimmed by 5 bases and V by 2 bases; bases with no gene match: 8. From germline, CDR1 is MNHEY and CDR2 SVGAGI. This CDR3 is built from 15 residues. The CDR3 nucleotides are TGTGCCAGCAGTTACCAGAGGGGGCGCGGGGAGACCCAGTACTTC. Its protein product is CASSYQRGRGETQYF.

This clone appeared once. The J gene is TRBJ2-2, the V gene TRBV12-5, with D possibly being TRBD1 or TRBD2 (6 bases each). Germline-derived CDR1 and CDR2 are LGHNT and FRNRAP. This CDR3 comprises 17 residues. The V and J ends lost 3 bases and 3 bases respectively, with 17 bases between them. The CDR3: CASGFTPGARYTGELFF. As DNA, the CDR3 is TGTGCTAGTGGTTTCACCCCGGGGGCGAGGTACACCGGGGAGCTGTTTTTT.